This T cell receptor beta chain came from a study of vaccination effects on CD4 cells after COVID-19. Germline lookup yields CDR1 SGHTA and CDR2 FQGNSA. The CDR3 has 18 residues. V was shortened by 1 base and J by 0 bases, with 16 bases between the two germline ends. This clone was recorded once. No antigen is known for it. Viral peptide pools were used in the ViraFEST assay to expand antigen-specific CD4+ T cells, and sequencing came afterward. With nine to eleven days of culture completed, CD4+ T cells were isolated. The person had PCR-confirmed SARS-CoV-2 infection between March and December 2020. TCRdb's copy holds only in-frame clones and misses some; the assay was immunoSEQ multiplex PCR. The sample has fewer than 40,000 clones, approximately 78% seen once.

Sample: CD4+ T cells from PBMCs cultured with a peptide pool, taken before COVID-19 vaccination. The chain couples TRBV7-2 to TRBJ2-4; unclear D gene. The source is a human donor who had a prior SARS-CoV-2 infection. The CDR3 region has the DNA TGTGCCAGCAGCTTAGGACCGCGAGGCAGACTAGCCAAAAACATTCAGTACTTC. Protein product: CASSLGPRGRLAKNIQYF.